This TCR beta chain was found in a study of neurological immune-mediated disorders. Findings and limits, study-wide: CDR3 amino acid sequences of expanded clones were not shared across subjects, a result suggesting private repertoires in all groups. While HTLV-1-associated myelopathy showed the greatest TCR clonal expansion, multiple sclerosis showed the least, falling below healthy controls.

TCRdb recomputed calls from the 5' RACE reads with MiXCR, one row per CDR3 protein. The sample records roughly 17,000 distinct CDR3 sequences, around 9% being singletons. This clonotype was picked up many times. Its antigen is currently unknown. Material: CD8+ T cells from blood. This sequence was found in a middle-aged man in good health.

The CDR3 DNA is TGCAGCGTTGTCCCAGACAGTCATATTGAAGCTTTCTTT. This gives the protein CSVVPDSHIEAFF. This chain connects TRBV29-1 to TRBJ1-1, with TRBD1 as a possible D gene (5 bases). The length of the CDR3 is 13 residues. V gave up 4 bases and J gave up 7 bases, with 16 bases separating them. CDR1 is SQVTM, CDR2 ANQGSEA, per germline.